This T cell receptor (beta chain) was sequenced in a study of blood T cell repertoires in COVID-19. About the study: COVID-19 samples, acute and convalescent, were from the United States, Italy and Spain.

The trim removed 6 bases at V and 6 bases at J, leaving 5 bases unmatched. The CDR3 is made up of 14 amino acids. CDR1 is MNHEY, CDR2 SVGAGI, per germline. Only in-frame clones appear in the TCRdb table, and some are missing; sequencing was by immunoSEQ multiplex PCR. The sample lists some 21,000 clones; about three quarters were seen once. This sequence originates from a man aged 55-75 years with active COVID-19. What was sequenced was peripheral blood. The chain links TRBV6-5 to TRBJ2-1, with 10 nucleotides matching TRBD2. DNA of the CDR3: TGTGCCAGCAGGTTAGCGGGAGGAGGCAATGAGCAGTTCTTC. This codes for CASRLAGGGNEQFF.